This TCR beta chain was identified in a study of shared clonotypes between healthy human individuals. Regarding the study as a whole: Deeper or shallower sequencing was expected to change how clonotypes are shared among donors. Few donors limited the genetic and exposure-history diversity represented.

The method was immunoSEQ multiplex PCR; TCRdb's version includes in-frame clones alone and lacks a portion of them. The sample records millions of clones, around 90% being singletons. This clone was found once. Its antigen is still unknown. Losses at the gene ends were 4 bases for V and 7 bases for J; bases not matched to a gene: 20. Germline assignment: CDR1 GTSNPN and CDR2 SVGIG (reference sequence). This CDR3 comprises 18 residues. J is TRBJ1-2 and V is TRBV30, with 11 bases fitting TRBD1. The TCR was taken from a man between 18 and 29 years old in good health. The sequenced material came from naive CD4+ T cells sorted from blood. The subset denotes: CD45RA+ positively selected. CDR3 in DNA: TGTGCCTGGACTAAACGAGCATATAGGACAGGGGGCGCCGGTGGCTACACCTTC. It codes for CAWTKRAYRTGGAGGYTF.